This T cell receptor (beta chain) was sequenced during a study of human T cells and chemical hapten exposure. As for time point: pre-sensitization, week 0. Treatment described: therapeutic diphenylcyclopropenone sensitization with weekly scalp DPC. Trimming took 3 bases from V and 4 from J; bases not matched to a gene: 9. Per germline, CDR1 MDHEN and CDR2 SYDVKM. This CDR3 has 15 residues. TCRdb reanalysed the RACE reads using MiXCR and keeps one entry per CDR3 protein. The repertoire holds approximately 370,000 distinct CDR3 sequences, with roughly 6% as singletons. This specimen was whole blood, taken in connection with sensitization to the hapten diphenylcyclopropenone (DPC). The sequence was obtained from a young woman with alopecia areata. Some clones in this sample may be carry-over from other donors' samples. The chain couples TRBV28 to TRBJ2-7, with TRBD1 matching 7 bases. In DNA, the CDR3 is TGTGCCAGCAGTTTCCCGGGACAGATCAAGTACGAGCAGTACTTC. This codes for CASSFPGQIKYEQYF.